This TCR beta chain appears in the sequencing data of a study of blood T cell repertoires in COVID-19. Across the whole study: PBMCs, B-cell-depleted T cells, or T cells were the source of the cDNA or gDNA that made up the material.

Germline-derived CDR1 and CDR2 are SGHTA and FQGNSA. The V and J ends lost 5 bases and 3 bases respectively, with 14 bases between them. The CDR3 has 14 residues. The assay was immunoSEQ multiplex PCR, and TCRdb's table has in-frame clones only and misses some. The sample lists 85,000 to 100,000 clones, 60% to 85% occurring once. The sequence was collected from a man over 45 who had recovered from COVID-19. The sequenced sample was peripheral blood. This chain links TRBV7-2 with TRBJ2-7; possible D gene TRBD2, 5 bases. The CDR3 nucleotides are TGTGCCAGCAGCCGTGGACCCGGACTCTACGAGCAGTACTTC. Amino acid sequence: CASSRGPGLYEQYF.